This T cell receptor beta chain came from a study of cytomegalovirus exposure and HLA in healthy donors. Looking at the study overall: Earlier findings included about 120 million unique TCR beta sequences obtained from some 180 million T cells.

Points from the study as a whole: Sequencing artifact likely explains a cluster of highly shared sequence variants. Later, an analysis found that common viral pathogens appeared to be linked with several of the most significant clusters. Accounts indicate the classifier identified cytomegalovirus status with strong specificity and sensitivity.

Points on this clone: Antigen specificity is unknown.

PCR amplification relied on 60 Vbeta primers (plus 13 Jbeta primers). Data came from immunoSEQ multiplex PCR; TCRdb stores just in-frame clones and leaves some out. The sample holds about 160,000 clones, 60% to 75% seen once. The sequence was collected from a woman aged 50 to 65 in good health and CMV-seropositive. The sample was PBMCs.

CDR3 DNA: TGTGCCAGCAGCTTAGTTAGCGGCTACGAGCAGTACTTC. It translates to CASSLVSGYEQYF. The V and J genes are TRBV11-2 and TRBJ2-7; perhaps TRBD2 as D (6 bases). The CDR3 sequence is 13 residues long. V gave up 1 base and J gave up 3 bases, with 7 bases separating them. Germline CDR1 SGHAT, CDR2 FQNNGV.